Listed here are 32 T cell receptor beta chains from one sample, sequenced in a study of CD8 T cells in Susac syndrome. The RNA, about 0.5 to 1 ug, was put through reverse transcription using random hexamers. TCRdb passed the immunoSEQ multiplex PCR reads through MiXCR, listing each CDR3 protein once. The profile shows about 250,000 distinct CDR3 sequences, approximately 92% of them singletons. The material sequenced was CD4+ T cells from PBMCs. These receptors were taken from a human donor with multiple sclerosis.

The chain recombines TRBV4-1 with TRBJ2-7, with D unclear. Germline V CDR1 and CDR2: MGHRA, YSYEKL. V was clipped by 1 base and J by 7 bases, with 8 bases between them. The CDR3 spans 12 residues. Here the CDR3 reads CASSQGLGEQYV. CDR3 nucleotides: TGCGCCAGCAGCCAAGGTCTTGGGGAGCAGTACGTC.

The rearrangement joins TRBV3-1 to TRBJ1-2; the D is unclear. From germline, CDR1 is LGHDT and CDR2 YNNKEL (reference sequence). The V end was cut by 2 bases, the J end by 1 base, with 2 bases between. The CDR3 has 12 residues. The CDR3 here is CASSQINYGYTF. In DNA, the CDR3 is TGTGCCAGCAGCCAAATTAACTATGGCTACACCTTC.

J is TRBJ2-1 and V is TRBV7-2; TRBD2 aligns across 12 bases. Germline CDR1 and CDR2: SGHTA and FQGNSA. J lost 8 bases, V lost 0 bases, and 5 bases had no gene match. The CDR3 totals 16 residues. The chain's CDR3 is CASSLALAGGGYEQFF. The CDR3 DNA is TGTGCCAGCAGCTTAGCTCTAGCGGGAGGGGGGTATGAGCAGTTCTTC.

V is TRBV7-9 and J is TRBJ1-6, with TRBD1 identical over 8 bases. Germline-derived CDR1 and CDR2 are SEHNR and FQNEAQ (reference sequence). The CDR3 length is 17 residues. With V trimmed by 2 bases and J by 5 bases, 8 bases remained unmatched. Here the CDR3 DNA reads TGTGCCAGCAGCTTAACTCGGATGACAGGGGATAATTCACCCCTCCACTTT. Its protein is CASSLTRMTGDNSPLHF.

CDR3 DNA sequence: TGTGCCAGCAGTGCAGGAGGGGTCTCTGGGGCCAACGTCCTGACTTTC. Translating it yields CASSAGGVSGANVLTF. V usage is TRBV28 and J usage is TRBJ2-6; a weak D match, TRBD2 (6 bases). The V gene's germline CDR1 is MDHEN and CDR2 SYDVKM. CDR3 length equals 16 residues. V lost 5 bases, J lost 0 bases, and 11 bases lay in between.

The chain recombines TRBV27 with TRBJ1-1; D may be TRBD1 (5 bases). V dropped 0 bases and J dropped 1 base, with 9 bases sitting between them. Germline assignment: CDR1 MNHEY and CDR2 SMNVEV (reference sequence). The CDR3 totals 15 residues. CDR3 in amino acids: CASSLSWQGNTEAFF. The CDR3 bases are TGTGCCAGCAGTTTATCGTGGCAGGGGAACACTGAAGCTTTCTTT.

The V call is TRBV25-1, the J call TRBJ1-5; 12 nucleotides line up with TRBD1. With 4 bases clipped from V and 4 bases from J, the junction kept 17 bases outside the gene matches. Per the germline V gene, CDR1 is MGHDK and CDR2 is SYGVNS. This CDR3 contains 20 residues. In nucleotides, the CDR3 is TGTGCCAGCAGTGGGCCCGCTAGCCCCGGGACAGGGGGCGGAAATCAGCCCCAGCATTTT. Protein: CASSGPASPGTGGGNQPQHF.

The V gene is TRBV19, the J gene TRBJ2-1; 11 bases map to TRBD2. V shed 3 bases, J shed 5 bases, and the junction held 6 bases outside the gene matches. This CDR3 is built from 16 residues. CDR1 LNHDA and CDR2 SQIVND come from the germline V gene (reference sequence). CDR3 protein: CASSISGTSGNNEQFF. The CDR3, as DNA: TGTGCCAGTAGTATCTCCGGGACTAGCGGCAACAATGAGCAGTTCTTC.

As for this clonotype: At one end the junction does not follow the germline gene, possibly because of a read error. The chain uses TRBV15 and TRBJ2-7; 10 nucleotides line up with TRBD1. The germline gives CDR1 LNHNV, CDR2 YYDKDF (reference sequence). The CDR3 consists of 15 residues. The CDR3 nucleotides are TGTGCCACCAGTAGAGGGACAGGGGCGACCTACGAGCAGTACTTC. Residues: CATSRGTGATYEQYF.

This chain joins TRBV24-1 and TRBJ2-7, with D unresolved. V lost 8 bases to trimming and J lost 2 bases, with 9 bases between them. The V gene's germline CDR1 is KGHDR and CDR2 SFDVKD. The CDR3 covers 12 residues. CDR3 region: CATIRNPYEQYV. DNA for the CDR3: TGTGCCACCATTCGTAATCCCTACGAGCAGTACGTC.

This clonotype was detected only once. The chain carries TRBV30 and TRBJ1-6; D is unresolved. Germline V gene sequence: CDR1 GTSNPN, CDR2 SVGIG (reference sequence). The CDR3 sequence is 15 residues long. Between the trimmed V and J ends, which lost 4 bases and 7 bases, there was a span of 17 bases. The CDR3 DNA reads as TGTGCCTGGAAGCAGGAGCCGGGAGCAAATTCACCCCTCCACTTT. Translating gives CAWKQEPGANSPLHF.

This rearrangement joins TRBV25-1 to TRBJ1-1, with a weak D call TRBD1 (6 bases). Germline V CDR1 and CDR2: MGHDK, SYGVNS. The CDR3 is made up of 15 amino acids. The ends were cut back, 2 bases at V and 7 bases at J, with 17 bases in the middle. The CDR3 here is CASSEAGGPYIEAFF. DNA of the CDR3: TGTGCCAGCAGTGAAGCCGGGGGCCCTTACATTGAAGCTTTCTTT. The entire variable domain, with the rest obtained from reference TRBV25-1 and TRBJ1-1, is as follows: EADIYQTPRYLVIGTGKKITLECSQTMGHDKMYWYQQDPGMELHLIHYSYGVNSTEKGDLSSESTVSRIRTEHFPLTLESARPSHTSQYLCASSEAGGPYIEAFFGQGTRLTVV.

The gene calls are TRBV19 and TRBJ1-1; D gene ambiguous. V gave up 0 bases and J gave up 0 bases, with 8 bases separating them. Germline V gene sequence: CDR1 LNHDA, CDR2 SQIVND (reference sequence). CDR3 length: 15 amino acids. CDR3 in amino acids: CASSIDGWVNTEAFF. The CDR3 DNA reads as TGTGCCAGTAGTATAGATGGATGGGTGAACACTGAAGCTTTCTTT.

The V call is TRBV20-1, the J call TRBJ2-1; TRBD2 aligns across 10 bases. This CDR3 has 14 amino acids. Germline V lookup: CDR1 DFQATT, CDR2 SNEGSKA (reference sequence). V was pared by 3 bases and J by 12 bases, with 11 bases of the junction left unmatched. The CDR3 reads CSASGLAVQGGQFF. In DNA, the CDR3 is TGCAGTGCTAGTGGACTAGCGGTTCAAGGGGGGCAGTTCTTC.

The chain has TRBV7-3 and TRBJ2-1; 7 bases align to TRBD1. The CDR3 runs to 14 residues. V was pared by 5 bases and J by 7 bases, with 8 bases of the junction left unmatched. Germline lookup yields CDR1 SGHTA and CDR2 FQGTGA. The CDR3 region is CASSLLTGRNEQFF. CDR3 sequence (DNA): TGTGCCAGCAGCCTGTTGACAGGGCGGAATGAGCAGTTCTTC. The variable domain in full, with the rest retrieved from reference TRBV7-3 and TRBJ2-1, is GAGVSQTPSNKVTEKGKYVELRCDPISGHTALYWYRQSLGQGPEFLIYFQGTGAADDSGLPNDRFFAVRPEGSVSTLKIQRTERGDSAVYLCASSLLTGRNEQFFGPGTRLTVL.

The chain carries TRBV29-1 and TRBJ2-3; no clear D gene. Germline CDR1 is SQVTM and CDR2 is ANQGSEA. The CDR3 loop spans 13 amino acids. The V and J ends lost 4 bases and 2 bases respectively, with 10 bases between them. CDR3 loop: CSVGLDSTDTQYF. The CDR3 DNA follows: TGCAGCGTTGGGCTAGACTCCACAGATACGCAGTATTTT.

This chain uses TRBV6-1 with TRBJ1-5; 9 nucleotides match TRBD1. After removal of 6 bases from V and 2 bases from J, the junction contained 5 bases not matched to a gene. The CDR3 loop spans 15 amino acids. Per germline, CDR1 MNHNS and CDR2 SASEGT. CDR3 protein: CASRDRTGGNQPQHF. The CDR3, as DNA: TGTGCCAGCAGAGACAGGACAGGGGGCAATCAGCCCCAGCATTTT.

Written as DNA, the CDR3 is TGTGCCAGCAGCTTGCCCAAGAACTATGGCTACACCTTC. This sequence encodes CASSLPKNYGYTF. The V and J genes are TRBV5-4 and TRBJ1-2; D unclear. The germline V and J ends were trimmed by 1 base and 2 bases, with 6 bases remaining between them. The CDR3 runs to 13 residues. Looked up from germline, CDR1 is SGHNT and CDR2 is YYREEE (reference sequence). Combining the CDR3 with reference TRBV5-4 and TRBJ1-2 gives the whole variable domain ETGVTQSPTHLIKTRGQQVTLRCSSQSGHNTVSWYQQALGQGPQFIFQYYREEENGRGNFPPRFSGLQFPNYSSELNVNALELDDSALYLCASSLPKNYGYTFGSGTRLTVV.

The CDR3 spells CSVRTGVGGTEAFF. The CDR3 coding sequence is TGCAGCGTTCGGACAGGGGTGGGGGGCACTGAAGCTTTCTTT. The gene calls are TRBV29-1 and TRBJ1-1; 9 bases match TRBD1. The CDR3 extends over 14 amino acids. V trimming: 5 bases; J trimming: 4 bases; junction bases outside the gene matches: 8. Germline CDR1 reads SQVTM; CDR2 reads ANQGSEA. The full variable domain, in which reference TRBV29-1 and TRBJ1-1 provide the parts outside the CDR3, is SAVISQKPSRDICQRGTSLTIQCQVDSQVTMMFWYRQQPGQSLTLIATANQGSEATYESGFVIDKFPISRPNLTFSTLTVSNMSPEDSSIYLCSVRTGVGGTEAFFGQGTRLTVV.

V is TRBV12-5 and J is TRBJ2-1; D call uncertain. This CDR3 is 14 amino acids long. V was trimmed by 7 bases and J by 0 bases, leaving 10 bases between them. The V gene's germline CDR1 is LGHNT and CDR2 FRNRAP. The CDR3 loop reads CASAQDGSYNEQFF. CDR3 coding DNA: TGTGCTAGTGCCCAGGACGGCTCCTACAATGAGCAGTTCTTC.

This clonotype appeared once. The CDR3 DNA is TGCAGTGCTAGAGATCGTGGGACTCACTCCTACAATGAGCAGTTCTTC. Protein sequence: CSARDRGTHSYNEQFF. The chain couples TRBV20-1 to TRBJ2-1; D might be TRBD2 (6 bases). Germline CDR1 is DFQATT and CDR2 is SNEGSKA (reference sequence). This CDR3 contains 16 residues. The V and J ends lost 0 bases and 0 bases respectively, with 12 bases between them.

The rearrangement joins TRBV19 to TRBJ2-3, with no clear D. This CDR3 has 15 residues. In germline, CDR1 is LNHDA, CDR2 SQIVND (reference sequence). V was pared by 9 bases and J by 0 bases, with 16 bases between. CDR3 in DNA: TGTGCCAGCCGTCAGAGCTGGATTAGCACAGATACGCAGTATTTT. It translates to CASRQSWISTDTQYF.

The chain carries TRBV21-1 and TRBJ1-6; TRBD1 is the table's D call and was not checked against the DNA. TRBV21-1 is a pseudogene segment. The CDR3 has 15 residues. The DNA for the CDR3 is TGTGCCAGCAGCAAAACGACAGGGGGCGAAGCACCCCTCCACTTT. Its protein is CASSKTTGGEAPLHF.

This clonotype has just one count. The chain joins TRBV2 to TRBJ2-7, with 10 bases lining up with TRBD1. From germline, CDR1 is SNHLY and CDR2 FYNNEI. The CDR3 has 17 residues. After removal of 10 bases from V and 4 bases from J, the junction contained 19 bases not matched to a gene. CDR3 amino acids: CANYATGTGDSFYEQYF. As DNA, the CDR3 is TGTGCCAACTACGCAACCGGGACAGGGGACTCCTTTTACGAGCAGTACTTC. Filled out from reference TRBV2 and TRBJ2-7, the complete variable domain reads EPEVTQTPSHQVTQMGQEVILRCVPISNHLYFYWYRQILGQKVEFLVSFYNNEISEKSEIFDDQFSVERPDGSNFTLKIRSTKLEDSAMYFCANYATGTGDSFYEQYFGPGTRLTVT.

The chain uses TRBV6-4 and TRBJ2-1; a weak D match, TRBD1 (5 bases). The CDR3 is 14 residues long. The germline CDR1 and CDR2 sequences are MRHNA and SNTAGT. Between the trimmed V and J ends, which lost 5 bases and 7 bases, there was a span of 15 bases. CDR3 bases: TGTGCCAGCAGTACTGGGGCTCGCGCTAATGAGCAGTTCTTC. It yields the protein CASSTGARANEQFF.

The chain joins TRBV2 to TRBJ1-6; D gene uncertain. The CDR3 loop spans 12 amino acids. V was cut by 3 bases and J by 14 bases, with 11 bases left in between. Germline CDR1 reads SNHLY; CDR2 reads FYNNEI. The CDR3 nucleotides are TGTGCCAGCAGTGACGACGTCCGCTCCCTCCACTTT. Its translation: CASSDDVRSLHF.

The genes are TRBV4-2 and TRBJ2-1; tentative D call: TRBD1 (5 bases). V was cut by 2 bases and J by 8 bases, with 10 bases left in between. Germline lookup yields CDR1 LGHNA and CDR2 YNFKEQ. The CDR3 totals 13 residues. The CDR3 loop reads CASSQQGNHEQFF. The CDR3 bases are TGTGCCAGCAGCCAACAGGGTAACCATGAGCAGTTCTTC.

The genes are TRBV7-9 and TRBJ2-7; no definite D call. The germline CDR1 and CDR2 sequences are SEHNR and FQNEAQ (reference sequence). With 4 bases removed from V and 2 bases from J, the gap between germline ends came to 12 bases. This CDR3 has 14 residues. The CDR3 coding sequence is TGTGCCAGCAGCTCCCAGTGGAGCACCTACGAGCAGTACTTC. Amino acid sequence: CASSSQWSTYEQYF.

The genes are TRBV27 and TRBJ1-5, with unresolved D. Germline V gene data show CDR1 as MNHEY and CDR2 as SMNVEV (reference sequence). CDR3 size: 17 residues. V was shortened by 6 bases and J by 0 bases, with 18 bases between the two germline ends. The CDR3 protein is CASSRMQSPYSNQPQHF. The CDR3 DNA reads TGTGCCAGCAGCCGAATGCAGAGCCCGTATAGCAATCAGCCCCAGCATTTT.

In its sample, this clonotype was seen once. The chain recombines TRBV5-4 with TRBJ2-1; D might be TRBD1 (6 bases). Germline lookup yields CDR1 SGHNT and CDR2 YYREEE (reference sequence). V lost 6 bases to trimming and J lost 3 bases, with 10 bases between them. There are 13 residues in the CDR3. The CDR3: CASTETGYNEQFF. The CDR3 DNA reads TGTGCCAGCACCGAGACAGGCTACAATGAGCAGTTCTTC. Drawing the rest from reference TRBV5-4 and TRBJ2-1, the complete variable domain is ETGVTQSPTHLIKTRGQQVTLRCSSQSGHNTVSWYQQALGQGPQFIFQYYREEENGRGNFPPRFSGLQFPNYSSELNVNALELDDSALYLCASTETGYNEQFFGPGTRLTVL.

The V and J genes are TRBV7-2 and TRBJ1-2; D is ambiguous. This CDR3 comprises 10 residues. Germline CDR1 is SGHTA and CDR2 is FQGNSA. Trimming stripped 5 bases from V and 8 bases from J, with 6 bases between. CDR3 residues: CASSPPGYTF. In DNA form, the CDR3 reads TGTGCCAGCAGCCCACCGGGCTACACCTTC.

V and J are TRBV12-3 or TRBV12-4 and TRBJ2-1; D is possibly TRBD1 or TRBD2 (5 bases each). V was trimmed by 3 bases and J by 1 base, leaving 13 bases between them. The CDR3 spans 16 residues. CDR3: CASSLMGPRSYNEQFF. CDR3 coding DNA: TGTGCCAGCAGTTTGATGGGACCCAGATCCTACAATGAGCAGTTCTTC.